This T cell receptor (beta chain) was found in a study of beta chain features in type 1 diabetes. Regarding the study as a whole: Using cDNA template may skew counts toward highly expressing activated cells. In the patient group, naive, central memory and Treg TCRB repertoires seemed more alike than in the healthy donor group.

Comments on this clone: Its target is unknown.

The whole isolated RNA underwent reverse transcription, so sequencing captured expressed TCRB transcripts. The assay was immunoSEQ multiplex PCR, and TCRdb's table has in-frame clones only and misses some. The sample records 860,000 or so clones, 15% to 20% being singletons. Germline V gene sequence: CDR1 SGHRS, CDR2 YFSETQ. The CDR3 is 17 residues long. Trimming cost V 2 bases and J 6 bases; bases outside gene matches: 14. The authors sorted CD4+ naive, central memory, regulatory and stem cell-like memory cells via CD45RO/CCR7/CD25/CD127/CD95/CD27. Each sorted population was over 98% pure. The sequence was obtained from a woman aged 18-29 years in good health. The sample was naive CD4+ T cells from blood. The chain couples TRBV5-1 to TRBJ1-2; 9 positions match TRBD1. The CDR3 spells CASSLRGQGIKGDGYTF. In DNA form, the CDR3 reads TGCGCCAGCAGCTTACGGGGACAGGGCATCAAAGGGGATGGCTACACCTTC.